This is a list of T cell receptor beta chains from one sample in a study of T cell repertoires in cytomegalovirus infection. TCRdb independently ran MiXCR on the reads; one entry per CDR3 protein. This sample has around 740,000 distinct CDR3 sequences, with about a third found just once. Source material: PBMCs. These receptors all come from a human donor in good health (CMV status not recorded). Some clones in this sample may be carry-over from other donors' samples. Each CDR3 is given with its conserved first and last residue. The D gene is left open where the match is weak. Part of the rows lack a size; the others show once, few, many or a class for expanded clones.

>TRBJ1-2|TRBV12-3/TRBV12-4|.|.
CASSSAWDGAANYGYTF
TGTGCCAGCAGTTCCGCGTGGGACGGAGCAGCTAACTATGGCTACACCTTC
>TRBJ2-1|TRBV7-9|few|TRBD2
CASSQSRGGQFF
TGTGCCAGCAGCCAATCACGGGGGGGTCAGTTCTTC
>TRBJ2-3|TRBV7-9|few|TRBD1
CASSLITGGFTDTQYF
TGTGCCAGCAGCTTGATAACAGGGGGTTTCACAGATACGCAGTATTTT
>TRBJ2-7|TRBV2|few|.
CASRGQDWHEQYF
TGTGCCAGCCGCGGGCAGGACTGGCACGAGCAGTACTTC
>TRBJ2-7|TRBV20-1|few|.
CSASPRGHDEQYF
TGCAGTGCTAGCCCCAGGGGTCACGACGAGCAGTACTTC
>TRBJ2-7|TRBV11-2|.|TRBD2
CASSPSGVAGEQYF
TGTGCCAGCAGCCCGAGCGGGGTTGCCGGCGAGCAGTACTTC
>TRBJ2-3|TRBV11-2|.|.
CASSLELWMDTDPQYF
TGTGCCAGCAGCTTAGAACTTTGGATGGACACAGATCCGCAGTATTTT
>TRBJ2-1|TRBV7-9|many|.
CASSLSGRQVGNEQFF
TGTGCCAGCAGCTTATCGGGACGGCAAGTTGGCAATGAGCAGTTCTTC
>TRBJ2-3|TRBV7-8|many|.
CASSWTPIPASTDTQYF
TGTGCCAGCAGCTGGACGCCGATTCCAGCTAGCACAGATACGCAGTATTTT
>TRBJ2-7|TRBV27|.|.
CASSPKGVMAYEQYF
TGTGCCAGCAGTCCAAAGGGCGTAATGGCCTACGAGCAGTACTTC
>TRBJ2-7|TRBV20-1|.|TRBD2
CSARAYAGDFYEQYF
TGCAGTGCTAGAGCCTATGCGGGAGATTTCTACGAGCAGTACTTC
>TRBJ1-5|TRBV4-1|.|TRBD1
CASSQGGWTGGRQPQHF
TGCGCCAGCAGCCAAGGGGGATGGACAGGGGGGCGTCAGCCCCAGCATTTT
>TRBJ1-2|TRBV19|.|.
CASSRATDPDYGYPF
TGTGCCAGTAGTCGTGCGACGGATCCAGACTATGGCTACCCCTTC
>TRBJ1-3|TRBV6-1|.|TRBD1
CASSDRRTGRISGNTIYF
TGTGCCAGCAGTGATCGGAGGACAGGGCGCATCTCTGGAAACACCATATATTTT
>TRBJ2-7|TRBV7-3|.|TRBD1
CASSLGQGLLSYEQYF
TGTGCCAGCAGCTTAGGACAGGGGCTCCTCTCCTACGAGCAGTACTTC
>TRBJ1-4|TRBV4-2|few|.
CASSQEWRGQREGNEKLFF
TGTGCCAGCAGCCAAGAGTGGCGAGGGCAGAGGGAAGGGAATGAAAAACTGTTTTTT
>TRBJ1-5|TRBV27|many|.
CASSPRRTNQPQHF
TGTGCCAGCAGTCCCCGCAGGACCAATCAGCCCCAGCATTTT
>TRBJ1-2|TRBV5-1|.|.
CASSPNTDYGYTF
TGCGCCAGCAGCCCCAACACGGACTATGGCTACACCTTC
>TRBJ2-7|TRBV29-1|.|TRBD1
CSVMIPGQGRNEQYF
TGCAGCGTGATGATTCCGGGACAGGGGAGAAACGAGCAGTACTTC
>TRBJ2-1|TRBV13|.|TRBD2
CASMTSGRPNEQFF
TGTGCCAGCATGACTAGCGGGAGGCCCAATGAGCAGTTCTTC
>TRBJ2-7|TRBV6-2/TRBV6-3|few|TRBD1
CASRQGDRGTYEQYF
TGTGCCAGCAGACAAGGGGACAGGGGGACCTACGAGCAGTACTTC
>TRBJ1-4|TRBV5-5|.|.
CASSLDGTSNEKLFF
TGTGCCAGCAGCTTGGACGGGACGTCTAATGAAAAACTGTTTTTT
>TRBJ2-1|TRBV28|.|.
CASSLLRGRDEQFF
TGTGCCAGCAGTTTATTACGGGGGCGGGATGAGCAGTTCTTC
>TRBJ2-7|TRBV7-8|.|.
CASSEVEQDREQYF
TGTGCCAGCAGCGAAGTAGAACAGGACCGCGAGCAGTACTTC
>TRBJ1-5|TRBV6-1|.|TRBD1
CASSPPGTGVQPQHF
TGTGCCAGCAGTCCACCCGGGACAGGGGTGCAGCCCCAGCATTTT
>TRBJ2-2|TRBV7-9|.|.
CASSPHTEEELFF
TGTGCCAGCAGCCCACATACGGAGGAGGAGCTGTTTTTT
>TRBJ1-5|TRBV28|few|.
CASSPGYPQPQHF
TGTGCCAGCAGTCCGGGGTATCCTCAGCCCCAGCATTTT
>TRBJ2-6|TRBV11-2|many|.
CASSLGMAAGANVLTF
TGTGCCAGCAGCTTAGGTATGGCAGCTGGGGCCAACGTCCTGACTTTC
>TRBJ1-2|TRBV6-1|.|.
CASSAEHRLEGYTF
TGTGCCAGCAGTGCCGAACACAGGCTCGAGGGCTACACCTTC
>TRBJ2-7|TRBV6-1|.|TRBD2
CASRPGLAAYEQYF
TGTGCCAGCAGACCGGGACTAGCGGCATACGAGCAGTACTTC
>TRBJ2-7|TRBV7-7|.|TRBD2
CASSTRLAAEQYF
TGTGCTAGCAGCACGCGACTAGCGGCCGAGCAGTACTTC
>TRBJ1-5|TRBV6-1|.|.
CASSEDSPNQPQHF
TGTGCCAGCAGTGAAGACTCTCCCAATCAGCCCCAGCATTTT
>TRBJ2-1|TRBV7-6|.|.
CASSFSTPIEQFF
TGTGCCAGCAGCTTCTCAACACCTATTGAGCAGTTCTTC
>TRBJ2-7|TRBV20-1|few|.
CSASRGYEQYF
TGCAGTGCTAGCAGGGGCTACGAGCAGTACTTC
>TRBJ1-5|TRBV10-2|.|.
CASSESSGDQPQHF
TGCGCCAGCAGTGAGTCGTCGGGAGATCAGCCCCAGCATTTT